A selection of T cell receptor beta chains follows, all from one sample in a study of T cell repertoires in aging, cancer and after chemotherapy. From the multiplex PCR reads, TCRdb called clonotypes with MiXCR, one entry per CDR3 protein. Found here are about 720 distinct CDR3 sequences, approximately 38% of them singletons; the top ten hold 20% to 25%. Sequencing used blood. The receptors were gathered from a human donor with a solid tumor. CDR3s include the opening cysteine and the closing phenylalanine or tryptophan. Fields, in order: D gene, V gene, J gene, CDR3 protein. D genes are given only for firm matches.

d_call: TRBD2
v_call: TRBV19
j_call: TRBJ2-7
cdr3_aa: CASSGTSGVYEQYF

d_call: -
v_call: TRBV7-9
j_call: TRBJ1-2
cdr3_aa: CASSLAKVNYGYTF

d_call: -
v_call: TRBV6-2/TRBV6-3
j_call: TRBJ1-6
cdr3_aa: CASSPGSGNSPLHF

d_call: TRBD1
v_call: TRBV11-3
j_call: TRBJ2-1
cdr3_aa: CASSQRRQGANPEQFF

d_call: -
v_call: TRBV6-2/TRBV6-3
j_call: TRBJ1-1
cdr3_aa: CASGMGALSEAFF

d_call: TRBD1
v_call: TRBV6-1
j_call: TRBJ1-5
cdr3_aa: CASQGGTKPQHF

d_call: TRBD2
v_call: TRBV4-1
j_call: TRBJ2-1
cdr3_aa: CASSHRTSSRNEQFF

d_call: TRBD1
v_call: TRBV20-1
j_call: TRBJ1-2
cdr3_aa: CSAFGTGENYGYTF

d_call: TRBD2
v_call: TRBV7-2
j_call: TRBJ2-5
cdr3_aa: CASSLFVEFPAGGETQYF

d_call: -
v_call: TRBV24-1
j_call: TRBJ2-3
cdr3_aa: CATGRDSKNTQYF

d_call: TRBD2
v_call: TRBV27
j_call: TRBJ2-7
cdr3_aa: CASRLRGAQPYEQYF

d_call: -
v_call: TRBV4-2
j_call: TRBJ2-1
cdr3_aa: CASSQSGDHVANEQFF

d_call: TRBD2
v_call: TRBV5-6
j_call: TRBJ2-7
cdr3_aa: CASSGSPDTRAGTAYEQYF

d_call: TRBD1
v_call: TRBV6-1
j_call: TRBJ1-1
cdr3_aa: CASRLDRGEAFF

d_call: -
v_call: TRBV30
j_call: TRBJ1-2
cdr3_aa: CAWSVSRTNYGYTF

d_call: TRBD1
v_call: TRBV4-1
j_call: TRBJ1-1
cdr3_aa: CASSRDRVNTEAFF

d_call: TRBD2
v_call: TRBV5-8
j_call: TRBJ2-5
cdr3_aa: CASSSGGGAGSETQYF

d_call: -
v_call: TRBV29-1
j_call: TRBJ2-3
cdr3_aa: CSVDSGVGTDTQYF

d_call: -
v_call: TRBV28
j_call: TRBJ2-7
cdr3_aa: CASSFIGGDLYEQYF

d_call: -
v_call: TRBV7-2
j_call: TRBJ2-5
cdr3_aa: CASSLELLLTQYF

d_call: -
v_call: TRBV7-2
j_call: TRBJ1-6
cdr3_aa: CASSPRGGGSSPLHF

d_call: TRBD2
v_call: TRBV11-2
j_call: TRBJ2-3
cdr3_aa: CASSLGPGGGMNTQYF

d_call: -
v_call: TRBV29-1
j_call: TRBJ2-1
cdr3_aa: CSTGRYNEQFF

d_call: TRBD2
v_call: TRBV11-2
j_call: TRBJ2-3
cdr3_aa: CASSPRGLGSTDTQYF

d_call: TRBD2
v_call: TRBV15
j_call: TRBJ2-7
cdr3_aa: CATSREGGGYEQYF

d_call: -
v_call: TRBV6-6
j_call: TRBJ1-3
cdr3_aa: CASNRREGNTIYF

d_call: -
v_call: TRBV30
j_call: TRBJ1-1
cdr3_aa: CAWSDLNRSWAFF

d_call: -
v_call: TRBV13
j_call: TRBJ2-1
cdr3_aa: CASSPIGVKDNEQFF

d_call: -
v_call: TRBV20-1
j_call: TRBJ2-3
cdr3_aa: CSARSTDTQYF

d_call: TRBD1
v_call: TRBV6-2/TRBV6-3
j_call: TRBJ2-7
cdr3_aa: CASRTGAYEQYF